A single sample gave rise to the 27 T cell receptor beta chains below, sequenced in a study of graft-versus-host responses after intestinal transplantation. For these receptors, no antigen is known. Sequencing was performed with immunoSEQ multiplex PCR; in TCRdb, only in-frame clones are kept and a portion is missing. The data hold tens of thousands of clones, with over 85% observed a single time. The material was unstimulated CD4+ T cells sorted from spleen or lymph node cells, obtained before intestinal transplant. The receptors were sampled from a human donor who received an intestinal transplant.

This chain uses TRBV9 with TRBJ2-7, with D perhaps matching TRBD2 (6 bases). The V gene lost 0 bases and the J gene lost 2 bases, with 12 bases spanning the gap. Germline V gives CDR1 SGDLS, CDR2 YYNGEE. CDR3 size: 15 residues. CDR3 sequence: CASSVADSGAYEQYF. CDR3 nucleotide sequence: TGTGCCAGCAGCGTAGCAGATAGCGGAGCCTACGAGCAGTACTTC.

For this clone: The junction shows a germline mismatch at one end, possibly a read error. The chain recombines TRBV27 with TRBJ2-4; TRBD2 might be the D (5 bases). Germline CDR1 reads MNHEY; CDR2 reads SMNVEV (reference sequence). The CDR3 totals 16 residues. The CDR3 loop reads CASSFGVGGHKDIQYF. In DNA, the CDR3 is TGTGCCAGCAGTTTCGGGGTTGGTGGCCACAAAGACATTCAGTACTTC.

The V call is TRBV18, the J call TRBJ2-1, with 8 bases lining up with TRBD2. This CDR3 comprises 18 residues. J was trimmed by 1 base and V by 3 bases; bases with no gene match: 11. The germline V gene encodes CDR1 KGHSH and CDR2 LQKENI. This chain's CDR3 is CASSPGAGSGNSYNEQFF. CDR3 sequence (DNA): TGTGCCAGCTCACCCGGCGCGGGTAGCGGGAATTCCTACAATGAGCAGTTCTTC.

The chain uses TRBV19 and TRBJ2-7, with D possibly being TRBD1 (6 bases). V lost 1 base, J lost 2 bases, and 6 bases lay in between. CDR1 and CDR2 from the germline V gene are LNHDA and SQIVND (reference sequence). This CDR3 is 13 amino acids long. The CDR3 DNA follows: TGTGCCAGTAGTATAGGACAGGCCTACGAGCAGTACTTC. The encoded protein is CASSIGQAYEQYF.

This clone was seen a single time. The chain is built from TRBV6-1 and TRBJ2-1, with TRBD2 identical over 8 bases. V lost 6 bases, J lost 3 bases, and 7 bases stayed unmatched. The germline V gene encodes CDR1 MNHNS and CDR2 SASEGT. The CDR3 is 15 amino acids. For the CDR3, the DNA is TGTGCCAGCAGAGCCAGCGGGAGTGTCTACAATGAGCAGTTCTTC. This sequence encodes CASRASGSVYNEQFF.

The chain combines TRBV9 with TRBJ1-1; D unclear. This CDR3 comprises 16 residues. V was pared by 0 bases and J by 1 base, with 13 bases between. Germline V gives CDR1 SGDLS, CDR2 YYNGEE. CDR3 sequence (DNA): TGTGCCAGCAGCGTAGGGTACACCCCGGGGAACACTGAAGCTTTCTTT. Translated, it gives CASSVGYTPGNTEAFF.

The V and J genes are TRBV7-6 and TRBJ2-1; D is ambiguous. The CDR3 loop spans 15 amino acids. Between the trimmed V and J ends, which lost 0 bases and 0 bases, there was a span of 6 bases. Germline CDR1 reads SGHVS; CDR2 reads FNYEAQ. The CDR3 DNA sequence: TGTGCCAGCAGCTTAGCCCTAGTCTCCTACAATGAGCAGTTCTTC. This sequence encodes CASSLALVSYNEQFF.

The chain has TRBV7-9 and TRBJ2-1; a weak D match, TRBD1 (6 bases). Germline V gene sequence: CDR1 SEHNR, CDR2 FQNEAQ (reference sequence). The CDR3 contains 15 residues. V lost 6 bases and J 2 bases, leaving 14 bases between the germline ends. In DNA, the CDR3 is TGTGCCAGCAGTTCCAACCAGGGGACCTACAATGAGCAGTTCTTC. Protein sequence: CASSSNQGTYNEQFF. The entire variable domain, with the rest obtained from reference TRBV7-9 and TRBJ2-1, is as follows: DTGVSQNPRHKITKRGQNVTFRCDPISEHNRLYWYRQTLGQGPEFLTYFQNEAQLEKSRLLSDRFSAERPKGSFSTLEIQRTEQGDSAMYLCASSSNQGTYNEQFFGPGTRLTVL.

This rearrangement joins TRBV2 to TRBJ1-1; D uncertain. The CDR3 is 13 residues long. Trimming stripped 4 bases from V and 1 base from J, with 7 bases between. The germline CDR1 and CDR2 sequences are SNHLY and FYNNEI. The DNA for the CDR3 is TGTGCCAGCAGTGTGGATGGGAACACTGAAGCTTTCTTT. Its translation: CASSVDGNTEAFF.

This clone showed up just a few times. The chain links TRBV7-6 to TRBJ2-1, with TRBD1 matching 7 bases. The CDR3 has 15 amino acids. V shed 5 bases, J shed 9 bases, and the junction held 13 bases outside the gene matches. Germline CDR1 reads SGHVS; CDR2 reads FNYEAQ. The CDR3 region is CASSPHPRTGAEQFF. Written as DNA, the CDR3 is TGTGCCAGCAGCCCGCACCCTAGGACAGGAGCTGAGCAGTTCTTC.

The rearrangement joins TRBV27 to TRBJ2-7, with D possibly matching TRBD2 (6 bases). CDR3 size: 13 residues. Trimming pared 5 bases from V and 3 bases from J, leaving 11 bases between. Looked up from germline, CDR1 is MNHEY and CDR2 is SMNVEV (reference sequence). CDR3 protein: CASSRAGFYEQYF. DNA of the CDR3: TGTGCCAGCAGTCGGGCGGGATTCTACGAGCAGTACTTC.

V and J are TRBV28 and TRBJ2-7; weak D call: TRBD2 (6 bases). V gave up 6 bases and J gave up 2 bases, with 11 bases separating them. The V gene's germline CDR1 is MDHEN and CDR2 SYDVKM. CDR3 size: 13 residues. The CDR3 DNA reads TGTGCCAGCAGCCGGGACTTTGCCTACGAGCAGTACTTC. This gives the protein CASSRDFAYEQYF. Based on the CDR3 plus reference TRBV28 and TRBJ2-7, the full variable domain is DVKVTQSSRYLVKRTGEKVFLECVQDMDHENMFWYRQDPGLGLRLIYFSYDVKMKEKGDIPEGYSVSREKKERFSLILESASTNQTSMYLCASSRDFAYEQYFGPGTRLTVT.

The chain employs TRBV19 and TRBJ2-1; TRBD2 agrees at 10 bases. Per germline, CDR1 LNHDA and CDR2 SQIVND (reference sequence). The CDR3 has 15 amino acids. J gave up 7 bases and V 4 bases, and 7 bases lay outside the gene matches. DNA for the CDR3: TGTGCCAGTAGTACCTCTAGCGGGAGATGGAATGAGCAGTTCTTC. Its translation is CASSTSSGRWNEQFF.

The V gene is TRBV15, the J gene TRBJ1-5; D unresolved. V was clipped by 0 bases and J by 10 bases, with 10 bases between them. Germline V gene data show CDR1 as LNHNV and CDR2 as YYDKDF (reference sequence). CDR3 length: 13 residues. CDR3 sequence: CATSRDPLTPQHF. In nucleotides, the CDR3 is TGTGCCACCAGCAGAGATCCCTTAACCCCCCAGCATTTT.

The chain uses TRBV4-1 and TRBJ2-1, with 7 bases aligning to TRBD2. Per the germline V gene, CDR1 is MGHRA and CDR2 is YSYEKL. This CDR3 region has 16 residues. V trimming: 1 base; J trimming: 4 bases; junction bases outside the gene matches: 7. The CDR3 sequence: CASSQAAGRGYNEQFF. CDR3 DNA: TGCGCCAGCAGCCAAGCGGCAGGGAGGGGATACAATGAGCAGTTCTTC.

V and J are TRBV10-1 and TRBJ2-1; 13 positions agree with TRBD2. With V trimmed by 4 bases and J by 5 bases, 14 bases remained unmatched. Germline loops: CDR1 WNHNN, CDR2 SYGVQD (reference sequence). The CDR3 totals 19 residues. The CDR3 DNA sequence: TGCGCCAGCAGTGTCCGCAAACTAGCGGGAGGGCCCAGGAACAATGAGCAGTTCTTC. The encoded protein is CASSVRKLAGGPRNNEQFF.

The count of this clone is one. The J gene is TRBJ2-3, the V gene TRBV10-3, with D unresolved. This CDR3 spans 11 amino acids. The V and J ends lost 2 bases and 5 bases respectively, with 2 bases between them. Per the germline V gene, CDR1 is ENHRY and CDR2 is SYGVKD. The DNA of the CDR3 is TGTGCCATCAGTGAGGGAGATACGCAGTATTTT. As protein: CAISEGDTQYF.

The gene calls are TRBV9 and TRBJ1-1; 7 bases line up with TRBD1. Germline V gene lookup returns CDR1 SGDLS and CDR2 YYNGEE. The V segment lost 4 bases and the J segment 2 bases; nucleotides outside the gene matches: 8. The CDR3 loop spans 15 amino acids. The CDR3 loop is CASSPLGTANTEAFF. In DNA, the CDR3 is TGTGCCAGCAGCCCCCTCGGGACAGCAAACACTGAAGCTTTCTTT.

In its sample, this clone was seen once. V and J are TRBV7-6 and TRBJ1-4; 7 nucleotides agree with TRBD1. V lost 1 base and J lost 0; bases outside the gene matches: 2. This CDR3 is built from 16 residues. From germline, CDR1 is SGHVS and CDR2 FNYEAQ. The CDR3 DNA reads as TGTGCCAGCAGCTTAGGGGGGACAGCAACTAATGAAAAACTGTTTTTT. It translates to CASSLGGTATNEKLFF.

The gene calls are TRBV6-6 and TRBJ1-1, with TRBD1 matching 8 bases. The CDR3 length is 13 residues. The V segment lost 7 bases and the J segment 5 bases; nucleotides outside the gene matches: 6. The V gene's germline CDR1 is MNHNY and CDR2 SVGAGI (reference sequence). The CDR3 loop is CASIDRGGTEAFF. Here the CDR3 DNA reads TGTGCCAGCATCGACAGGGGAGGAACTGAAGCTTTCTTT.

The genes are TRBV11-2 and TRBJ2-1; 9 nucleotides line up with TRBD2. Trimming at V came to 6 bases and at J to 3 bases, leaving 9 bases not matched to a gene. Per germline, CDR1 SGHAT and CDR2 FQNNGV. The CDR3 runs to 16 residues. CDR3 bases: TGTGCCAGCAGAAAGGCGGGAGGGCCATTCTACAATGAGCAGTTCTTC. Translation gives CASRKAGGPFYNEQFF.

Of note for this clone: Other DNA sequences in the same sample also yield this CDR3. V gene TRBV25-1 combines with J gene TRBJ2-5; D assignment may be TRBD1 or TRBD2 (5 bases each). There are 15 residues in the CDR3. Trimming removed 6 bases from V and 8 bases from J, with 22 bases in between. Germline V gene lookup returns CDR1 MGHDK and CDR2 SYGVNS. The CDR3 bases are TGTGCCAGCAGCCCAGTGAGGGGTGGTCATGAAACCCAGTACTTC. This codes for CASSPVRGGHETQYF.

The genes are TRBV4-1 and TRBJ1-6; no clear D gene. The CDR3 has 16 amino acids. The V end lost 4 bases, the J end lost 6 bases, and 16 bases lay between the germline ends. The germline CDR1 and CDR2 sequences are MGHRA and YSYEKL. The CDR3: CASSLWGARANSPLHF. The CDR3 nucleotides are TGCGCCAGCAGCCTTTGGGGTGCCCGTGCTAATTCACCCCTCCACTTT.

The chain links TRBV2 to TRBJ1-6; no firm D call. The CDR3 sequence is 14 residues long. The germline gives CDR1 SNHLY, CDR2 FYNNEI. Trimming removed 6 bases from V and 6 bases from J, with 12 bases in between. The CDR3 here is CASSARVPNSPLHF. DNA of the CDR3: TGTGCCAGCAGCGCTAGGGTCCCTAATTCACCCCTCCACTTT.

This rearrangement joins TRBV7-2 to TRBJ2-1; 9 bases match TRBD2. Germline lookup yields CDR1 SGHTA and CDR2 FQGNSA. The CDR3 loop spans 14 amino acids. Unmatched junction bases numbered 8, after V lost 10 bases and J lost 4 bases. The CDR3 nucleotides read TGTGCCACCAAGGCGGGAGGGCCTTACAATGAGCAGTTCTTC. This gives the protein CATKAGGPYNEQFF.

The CDR3 region is CASSQPSGLAGGPHGELFF. The CDR3 DNA reads as TGTGCCAGCAGCCAGCCGTCTGGACTAGCGGGAGGGCCACACGGGGAGCTGTTTTTT. The genes are TRBV14 and TRBJ2-2; 15 positions agree with TRBD2. CDR3 length equals 19 residues. Germline V gives CDR1 SGHDN, CDR2 FVKESK. V lost 3 bases and J lost 7; bases outside the gene matches: 12.

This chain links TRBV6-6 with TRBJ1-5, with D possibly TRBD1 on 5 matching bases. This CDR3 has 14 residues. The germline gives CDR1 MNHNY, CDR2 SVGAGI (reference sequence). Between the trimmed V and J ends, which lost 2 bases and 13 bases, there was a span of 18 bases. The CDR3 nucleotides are TGTGCCAGCAGTTACAAGACTTCCCAGGGTTTTCAGCATTTT. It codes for CASSYKTSQGFQHF.